A selection of T cell receptor beta chains follows, all from one sample in a study of T-cell memory formation after mild COVID-19. In TCRdb, the 5' RACE reads were re-called with MiXCR into one record per CDR3 protein. The sample consists of fewer than 150,000 distinct CDR3 sequences, 14% to 15% of them appearing once. Sequenced: PBMCs or a T cell subset sorted from them (not recorded which). The source of these receptors is an adult woman who had mild COVID-19 (a few samples of this study predate the infection). Cell type and time point are not known. CDR3s include the opening cysteine and the closing phenylalanine or tryptophan. A D gene is named only where the DNA matches it firmly. Some rows have no size entry. The others give once, few or many, or a class for an expanded clone.

j_call | v_call | clone_size | d_call | cdr3_nt | cdr3_aa
TRBJ2-1 | TRBV6-2/TRBV6-3 | . | . | TGTGCCAGCGCCGAAGATAGAGGGGGGGCCGGCTCCTACAATGAGCAGTTCTTC | CASAEDRGGAGSYNEQFF
TRBJ2-3 | TRBV6-4 | few | TRBD2 | TGTGCCACCAAACCTAGCGGAGACACAGATACGCAGTATTTT | CATKPSGDTDTQYF
TRBJ1-2 | TRBV6-2/TRBV6-3 | few | . | TGTGCCAGCAGCCCCTGGGACGGCCAGCGAGGCTACACCTTC | CASSPWDGQRGYTF
TRBJ1-1 | TRBV24-1 | . | . | TGTGCCACCAGTTGGATAGTACCGAACACTGAAGCTTTCTTT | CATSWIVPNTEAFF
TRBJ2-1 | TRBV6-5 | . | TRBD2 | TGTGCCAGCAGTTCCCACCTAGCGGGGGTCGGGAATGAGCAGTTCTTC | CASSSHLAGVGNEQFF
TRBJ2-1 | TRBV29-1 | . | . | TGCAGCGTTGAATGGAATGAGCAGTTCTTC | CSVEWNEQFF
TRBJ2-3 | TRBV9 | few | . | TGTGCCAGCAGGAGGGGGGAGGGCCAGGAAGATACGCAGTATTTT | CASRRGEGQEDTQYF
TRBJ2-1 | TRBV29-1 | many | . | TGCAGCGTTGAAGCTCTACGACTAGGTACCAATGAGCAGTTCTTC | CSVEALRLGTNEQFF
TRBJ2-3 | TRBV7-2 | few | . | TGTGCCAGCAGCCAGGGGACCTTTCAAGGCGATACGCAGTATTTT | CASSQGTFQGDTQYF
TRBJ2-5 | TRBV5-1 | . | TRBD2 | TGCGCCAGCAGACTAGCGGGAGTGAGAGAGACCCAGTACTTC | CASRLAGVRETQYF
TRBJ2-7 | TRBV3-1 | . | . | TGTGCCAGCAGCCAAGGAATGATAACCTACGAGCAGTACTTC | CASSQGMITYEQYF
TRBJ2-3 | TRBV12-3/TRBV12-4 | . | TRBD2 | TGTGCCAGCAGTTCTCCGGGACTAGACGCACCAGATACGCAGTATTTT | CASSSPGLDAPDTQYF
TRBJ1-1 | TRBV2 | . | TRBD1 | TGTGCCAGCAGGACAGGGACGACGACTGAAGCTTTCTTT | CASRTGTTTEAFF
TRBJ2-4 | TRBV20-1 | once | . | TGCAGTGATCGCAAATGGTGGGGAGCCAAAAACATTCAGTACTTC | CSDRKWWGAKNIQYF
TRBJ2-1 | TRBV7-3 | . | . | TGTGCCAGCAGCTCCCCAGAGGGGGGGCCGGAGGATGAGCAGTTCTTC | CASSSPEGGPEDEQFF
TRBJ1-1 | TRBV5-1 | . | . | TGCGCCAGCAGCTTGGGGACAAGAGAGGGCTCTGAAGCTTTCTTT | CASSLGTREGSEAFF
TRBJ2-5 | TRBV20-1 | few | . | TGCAGTGCTAGAGACTACCCCGGGACACCAAAAGAGACCCAGTACTTC | CSARDYPGTPKETQYF
TRBJ1-1 | TRBV30 | few | . | TGTGCCTGGAGTGTGGAGGGGGGGACTGAAGCTTTCTTT | CAWSVEGGTEAFF
TRBJ1-1 | TRBV6-2/TRBV6-3 | few | . | TGTGCCAGCAGTTACTCTTGGGAGACTGAAGCTTTCTTT | CASSYSWETEAFF
TRBJ2-5 | TRBV7-2 | few | TRBD2 | TGTGCCAGCAGCTCACCTGTAGGGAGGGATATGCGAGAGACCCAGTACTTC | CASSSPVGRDMRETQYF
TRBJ2-1 | TRBV7-8 | few | TRBD1 | TGTGCCAGCAGCAGATGGGAGACGACAGGGGCTTACAATGAGCAGTTCTTC | CASSRWETTGAYNEQFF
TRBJ2-5 | TRBV19 | . | . | TGTGCCAGTAGTAACCCCCGGGACGGAGAGACCCAGTACTTC | CASSNPRDGETQYF
TRBJ2-1 | TRBV27 | many | . | TGTGCCAGCAGTCCCCGAGCTAGCAGAGACAATGAGCAGTTCTTC | CASSPRASRDNEQFF
TRBJ2-7 | TRBV24-1 | . | TRBD2 | TGTGCCACCAGTGATCCTAGCGGGAGTGTTGACGAGCAGTACTTC | CATSDPSGSVDEQYF
TRBJ2-3 | TRBV12-3/TRBV12-4 | few | TRBD1 | TGTGCCAGCAGCTCCAGTGCATTAGGGGGCATAGGAGATACGCAGTATTTT | CASSSSALGGIGDTQYF
TRBJ2-3 | TRBV7-2 | . | . | TGTGCCAGCAGCGGTCTACATGCAGATACGCAGTATTTT | CASSGLHADTQYF
TRBJ2-7 | TRBV12-3/TRBV12-4 | few | . | TGTGCCAGCAGTCTTAACCCCGGTGAGCAGTACTTC | CASSLNPGEQYF
TRBJ1-6 | TRBV4-3 | few | . | TGCGCCAGCAGCCAAGATGGTTATGGGAATTCACCCCTCCACTTT | CASSQDGYGNSPLHF
TRBJ2-3 | TRBV12-5 | few | TRBD2 | TGTGCTAGTGGTTTGGGCTTGACTAGCGGAGATACGCAGTATTTT | CASGLGLTSGDTQYF
TRBJ2-3 | TRBV24-1 | . | . | TGTGCCACCAGTGATTTGAGCATCTCAGATACGCAGTATTTT | CATSDLSISDTQYF
TRBJ2-7 | TRBV9 | . | TRBD1 | TGTGCCAGCAGCTCCGCACAGGGGTCGGAGCAGTACTTC | CASSSAQGSEQYF
TRBJ2-1 | TRBV29-1 | . | TRBD2 | TGCAGCGTCCGGGGGGCCTACAATGAGCAGTTCTTC | CSVRGAYNEQFF
TRBJ1-1 | TRBV7-6 | few | TRBD1 | TGTGCCAGCAGCTTGGACAGGGTGGACACTGAAGCTTTCTTT | CASSLDRVDTEAFF